These 23 T cell receptor beta chains originate from one sample sequenced in a study of Ad26.COV2.S vaccination and SARS-CoV-2 variants. The protocol was immunoSEQ multiplex PCR, while the TCRdb copy is restricted to in-frame clones and leaves out a portion. This sample has roughly 390,000 clones, with approximately 91% found just once. The treatment is: 15 to 20 received Ad26.COV2.S at low or high dose, single or two shots; five or six received placebo; per-sample allocation not given. Day 63 following the first vaccine or placebo injection was when the samples were taken. This specimen was peripheral blood, taken in a trial of Ad26.COV2.S vaccine versus placebo. The receptors come from a person between 18 and 60 years old who received the Ad26.COV2.S COVID-19 vaccine or a placebo.

CDR3 protein: CASRRTGVDSPLHF. The CDR3 region has the DNA TGTGCCAGCAGACGGACAGGCGTGGATTCACCCCTCCACTTT. This chain links TRBV5-4 with TRBJ1-6; 7 bases are a match to TRBD1. Germline values: CDR1 SGHNT, CDR2 YYREEE (reference sequence). The CDR3 totals 14 residues. V gave up 5 bases and J gave up 8 bases; unmatched junction bases: 7. The entire variable domain, with the rest obtained from reference TRBV5-4 and TRBJ1-6, is as follows: ETGVTQSPTHLIKTRGQQVTLRCSSQSGHNTVSWYQQALGQGPQFIFQYYREEENGRGNFPPRFSGLQFPNYSSELNVNALELDDSALYLCASRRTGVDSPLHFGNGTRLTVT.

This chain uses TRBV24-1 with TRBJ1-4; D is ambiguous. Germline loops: CDR1 KGHDR, CDR2 SFDVKD. V was trimmed by 4 bases and J by 7 bases, leaving 15 bases between them. This CDR3 is 15 amino acids long. CDR3 in amino acids: CATSDHLRPGEKLFF. The CDR3 DNA sequence: TGTGCCACCAGTGACCACCTCCGCCCCGGTGAAAAACTGTTTTTT.

The chain is built from TRBV30 and TRBJ2-7; 7 nucleotides align to TRBD1. CDR1 is GTSNPN and CDR2 is SVGIG in the germline V gene (reference sequence). The CDR3 consists of 12 residues. V dropped 5 bases and J dropped 2; count of bases not matched to a gene: 3. CDR3 sequence (DNA): TGTGCCTGGGCACAGGGGCCCTACGAGCAGTACTTC. Translated: CAWAQGPYEQYF.

V usage is TRBV5-4 and J usage is TRBJ2-3; 7 nucleotides agree with TRBD1. The CDR3 runs 15 residues. With V trimmed by 3 bases and J by 2 bases, 6 bases remained unmatched. From germline, CDR1 is SGHNT and CDR2 YYREEE (reference sequence). CDR3 sequence reads: CASSSRDRHTDTQYF. The CDR3 region has the DNA TGTGCCAGCAGCTCCCGGGACAGACACACAGATACGCAGTATTTT.

This clone is a singleton in its sample. This chain uses TRBV5-4 with TRBJ2-3; D is undetermined. Germline V gene lookup returns CDR1 SGHNT and CDR2 YYREEE (reference sequence). CDR3 size: 17 residues. V was shortened by 0 bases and J by 0 bases, with 14 bases between the two germline ends. The CDR3, as DNA: TGTGCCAGCAGCTTGGATGCTCAGAGAACGAGCACAGATACGCAGTATTTT. It codes for CASSLDAQRTSTDTQYF.

This sequence joins TRBV1 and TRBJ1-2; TRBD1, the table's D call, was not compared with the DNA. TRBV1 represents a pseudogene. The CDR3 has 16 amino acids. CDR3 in amino acids: CTSSLTSLTANYGYTF. The CDR3, as DNA: TGCACCAGCAGCCTAACCTCCTTGACAGCGAACTATGGCTACACCTTC.

This clone occurred a few times. The rearrangement links TRBV3-1 (or the pseudogene TRBV3-2) to TRBJ2-2; no clear D. Germline values: CDR1 LGHDT, CDR2 YNNKEL (reference sequence). The CDR3 is 14 amino acids. Trimming took off 3 bases at V and 7 bases at J, with 12 bases between the two ends. The CDR3 DNA is TGTGCCAGCAGCCAGGCGCCGAAGGTCGGGGAGCTGTTTTTT. This encodes CASSQAPKVGELFF.

The rearrangement joins TRBV3-1 (or the pseudogene TRBV3-2) to TRBJ2-1; 9 nucleotides align to TRBD2. The CDR3 loop spans 18 amino acids. Per the germline V gene, CDR1 is LGHDT and CDR2 is YNNKEL (reference sequence). J gave up 8 bases and V 0 bases, and 14 bases lay outside the gene matches. This CDR3 reads CASSQDLYGFSGGDEQFF. In DNA, the CDR3 is TGTGCCAGCAGCCAAGATTTGTACGGTTTTAGCGGGGGTGATGAGCAGTTCTTC.

The genes are TRBV7-8 and TRBJ2-2, with D hard to call. Germline V CDR1 and CDR2: SGHVS, FQNEAQ. V was clipped by 6 bases and J by 9 bases, with 8 bases between them. CDR3 length: 11 residues. The CDR3 protein is CASSPQWELFF. The CDR3 DNA sequence: TGTGCCAGCAGTCCGCAGTGGGAGCTGTTTTTT.

This clone has just a few counts. With a much larger clone just one base away, this may be a read error. Other DNA sequences within the sample encode an identical CDR3. This chain joins TRBV30 and TRBJ1-6; D call uncertain. The V and J ends lost 1 base and 9 bases respectively, with 4 bases between them. The CDR3 covers 11 residues. The germline gives CDR1 GTSNPN, CDR2 SVGIG (reference sequence). CDR3 residues: CAWSDSSPLHF. In DNA, the CDR3 is TGTGCCTGGAGTGACAGTTCACCCCTCCACTTT.

This rearrangement joins TRBV7-2 to TRBJ1-4; D gene unclear. V was cut by 1 base and J by 2 bases, with 8 bases left in between. CDR3 length: 15 amino acids. Germline-derived CDR1 and CDR2 are SGHTA and FQGNSA. The CDR3 is CASSLEGTTNEKLFF. As DNA, the CDR3 is TGTGCCAGCAGCTTAGAAGGCACGACTAATGAAAAACTGTTTTTT.

J is TRBJ2-3 and V is TRBV27, with 7 bases aligning to TRBD1. V dropped 6 bases and J dropped 6; count of bases not matched to a gene: 15. There are 16 residues in the CDR3. Germline V gene sequence: CDR1 MNHEY, CDR2 SMNVEV (reference sequence). CDR3 residues: CASRLHDRAPGDTQYF. CDR3 bases: TGTGCCAGCAGGCTACACGACAGGGCCCCCGGGGATACGCAGTATTTT.

There are a few counts of this clone. This chain links TRBV3-1 (or the pseudogene TRBV3-2) with TRBJ1-2; the D gene is possibly TRBD1 (6 bases). The germline gives CDR1 LGHDT, CDR2 YNNKEL (reference sequence). Trimming cost V 1 base and J 6 bases, with 15 bases left between them. The CDR3 consists of 15 residues. This chain's CDR3 is CASSQAPQGGHGYTF. In DNA form, the CDR3 reads TGTGCCAGCAGCCAAGCCCCACAGGGTGGTCATGGCTACACCTTC.

The chain joins TRBV6-5 to TRBJ1-1, with D unclear. Trimming shortened V by 8 bases and J by 5 bases, and 9 bases separated the two germline ends. This CDR3 spans 11 amino acids. The germline gives CDR1 MNHEY, CDR2 SVGAGI. The CDR3 DNA sequence: TGTGCCAGCTCGCCGGGGACTGAAGCTTTCTTT. This encodes CASSPGTEAFF.

J is TRBJ1-4 and V is TRBV27; perhaps TRBD1 as D (6 bases). V lost 1 base, J lost 7 bases, and 10 bases lay in between. Looked up from germline, CDR1 is MNHEY and CDR2 is SMNVEV (reference sequence). The CDR3 covers 14 residues. The CDR3 region is CASSLWGASEKLFF. CDR3 coding DNA: TGTGCCAGCAGTTTATGGGGGGCGAGTGAAAAACTGTTTTTT.

The chain links TRBV5-1 to TRBJ2-5, with unresolved D. CDR3 length: 14 amino acids. The V end was cut by 3 bases, the J end by 4 bases, with 13 bases between. Per germline, CDR1 SGHRS and CDR2 YFSETQ. The CDR3 coding sequence is TGCGCCAGCAGCTCCGGACGGGCTAGAGAGACCCAGTACTTC. Protein product: CASSSGRARETQYF.

This clone came up a few times. The rearrangement uses TRBV5-1 and TRBJ2-7; 9 nucleotides line up with TRBD1. Germline assignment: CDR1 SGHRS and CDR2 YFSETQ. This CDR3 has 14 residues. The junction had 8 bases not matched to a gene; V was cut back by 4 bases and J by 6 bases. CDR3 sequence reads: CASSRWDRDREQYF. CDR3 DNA sequence: TGCGCCAGCAGCCGATGGGACAGGGACCGCGAGCAGTACTTC.

The V call is TRBV5-1, the J call TRBJ1-3; 7 bases line up with TRBD1. Germline V gene data show CDR1 as SGHRS and CDR2 as YFSETQ. CDR3 length equals 16 residues. The junction had 7 bases not matched to a gene; V was cut back by 4 bases and J by 0 bases. CDR3 bases: TGCGCCAGCAGCCCCGGGACAGCCGTCTCTGGAAACACCATATATTTT. This encodes CASSPGTAVSGNTIYF.

This chain uses TRBV7-8 with TRBJ2-7; no firm D call. CDR3 length: 11 residues. The V and J ends lost 5 bases and 4 bases respectively, with 6 bases between them. Looked up from germline, CDR1 is SGHVS and CDR2 is FQNEAQ. The CDR3 is CASSPGYEQYF. The DNA for the CDR3 is TGTGCCAGCAGCCCCGGGTACGAGCAGTACTTC.

J is TRBJ2-7 and V is TRBV2, with D unclear. The CDR3 is made up of 11 amino acids. Trimming took off 4 bases at V and 6 bases at J, with 7 bases between the two ends. Germline-derived CDR1 and CDR2 are SNHLY and FYNNEI. CDR3 sequence (DNA): TGTGCCAGCAGTGTGTGGTCCGAGCAGTACTTC. Protein sequence: CASSVWSEQYF.

The CDR3 spells CASSVGGGDNTEAFF. The CDR3 nucleotides read TGTGCCAGCAGCGTAGGAGGGGGCGACAACACTGAAGCTTTCTTT. The chain carries TRBV9 and TRBJ1-1, with TRBD1 matching over 7 bases. The CDR3 extends over 15 amino acids. Germline V gene sequence: CDR1 SGDLS, CDR2 YYNGEE. J lost 2 bases, V lost 0 bases, and 4 bases had no gene match. Combining the CDR3 with reference TRBV9 and TRBJ1-1 gives the whole variable domain DSGVTQTPKHLITATGQRVTLRCSPRSGDLSVYWYQQSLDQGLQFLIQYYNGEERAKGNILERFSAQQFPDLHSELNLSSLELGDSALYFCASSVGGGDNTEAFFGQGTRLTVV.

The chain carries TRBV4-1 and TRBJ2-1; 8 bases are shared with TRBD2. Germline CDR1 is MGHRA and CDR2 is YSYEKL. V shed 1 base, J shed 12 bases, and the junction held 11 bases outside the gene matches. CDR3 length equals 15 residues. The CDR3 region has the DNA TGCGCCAGCAGCCAAGTAGCGGGGCCTCACTTAGGGCAGTTCTTC. Amino acids: CASSQVAGPHLGQFF.

The chain has TRBV5-6 and TRBJ2-5; D ambiguous. The CDR3 sequence is 15 residues long. The germline CDR1 and CDR2 sequences are SGHDT and YYEEEE. Trimming took off 3 bases at V and 7 bases at J, with 19 bases between the two ends. CDR3 in amino acids: CASSSGEVAAGTQYF. Written as DNA, the CDR3 is TGTGCCAGCAGCTCCGGTGAGGTCGCTGCTGGGACCCAGTACTTC.